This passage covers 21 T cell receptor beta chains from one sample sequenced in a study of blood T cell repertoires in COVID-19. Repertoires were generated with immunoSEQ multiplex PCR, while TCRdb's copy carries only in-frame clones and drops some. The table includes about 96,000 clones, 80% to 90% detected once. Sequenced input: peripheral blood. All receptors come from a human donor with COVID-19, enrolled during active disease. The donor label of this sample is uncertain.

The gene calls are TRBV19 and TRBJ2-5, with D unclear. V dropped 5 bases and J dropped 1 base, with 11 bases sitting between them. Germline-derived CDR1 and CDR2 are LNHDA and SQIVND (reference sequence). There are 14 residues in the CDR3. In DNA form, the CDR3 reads TGTGCCAGTAGTCGTGAGGTGGGCCAAGAGACCCAGTACTTC. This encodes CASSREVGQETQYF.

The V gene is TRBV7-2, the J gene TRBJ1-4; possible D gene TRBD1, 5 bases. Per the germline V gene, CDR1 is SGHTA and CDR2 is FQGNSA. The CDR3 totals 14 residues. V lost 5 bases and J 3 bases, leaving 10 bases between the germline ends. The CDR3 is CASSPQGSNEKLFF. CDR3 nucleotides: TGTGCCAGCAGCCCTCAGGGATCTAATGAAAAACTGTTTTTT.

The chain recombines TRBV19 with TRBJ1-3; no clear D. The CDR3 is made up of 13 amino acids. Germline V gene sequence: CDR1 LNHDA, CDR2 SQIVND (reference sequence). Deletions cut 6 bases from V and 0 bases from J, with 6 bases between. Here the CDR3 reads CASSRSSGNTIYF. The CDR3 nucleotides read TGTGCCAGTAGCCGGAGCTCTGGAAACACCATATATTTT.

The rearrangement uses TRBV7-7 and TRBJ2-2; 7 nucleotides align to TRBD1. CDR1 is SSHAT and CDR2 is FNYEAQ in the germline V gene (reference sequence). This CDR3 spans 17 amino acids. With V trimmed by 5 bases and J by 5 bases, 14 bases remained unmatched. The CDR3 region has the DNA TGTGCCAGCAGCACCCACCCTGAGGGGGCAAATACCGGGGAGCTGTTTTTT. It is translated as CASSTHPEGANTGELFF. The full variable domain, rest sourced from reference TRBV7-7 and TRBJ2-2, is GAGVSQSPRYKVTKRGQDVTLRCDPISSHATLYWYQQALGQGPEFLTYFNYEAQPDKSGLPSDRFSAERPEGSISTLTIQRTEQRDSAMYRCASSTHPEGANTGELFFGEGSRLTVL.

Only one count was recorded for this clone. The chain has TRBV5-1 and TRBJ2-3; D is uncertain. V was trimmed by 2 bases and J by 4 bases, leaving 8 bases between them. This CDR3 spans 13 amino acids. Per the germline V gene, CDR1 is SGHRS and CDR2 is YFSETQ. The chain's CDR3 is CASSLPGSDTQYF. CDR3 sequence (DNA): TGCGCCAGCAGCTTACCAGGATCAGATACGCAGTATTTT.

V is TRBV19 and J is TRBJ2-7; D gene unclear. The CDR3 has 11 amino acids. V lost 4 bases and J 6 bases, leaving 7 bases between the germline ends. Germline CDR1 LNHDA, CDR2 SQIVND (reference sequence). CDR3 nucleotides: TGTGCCAGTAGTACCACTGGCGAGCAGTACTTC. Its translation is CASSTTGEQYF.

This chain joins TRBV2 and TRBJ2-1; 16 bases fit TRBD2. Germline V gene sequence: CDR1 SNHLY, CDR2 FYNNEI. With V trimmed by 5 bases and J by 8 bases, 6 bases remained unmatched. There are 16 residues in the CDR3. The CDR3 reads CASSSGLAGGTDEQFF. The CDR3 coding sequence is TGTGCCAGCAGTTCGGGACTAGCGGGAGGGACCGATGAGCAGTTCTTC.

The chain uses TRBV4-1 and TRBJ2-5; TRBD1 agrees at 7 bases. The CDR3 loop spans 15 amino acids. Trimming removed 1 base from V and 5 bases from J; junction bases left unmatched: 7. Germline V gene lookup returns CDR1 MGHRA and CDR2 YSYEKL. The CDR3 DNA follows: TGCGCCAGCAGCCAAGGAGGGACAGCCGGGGAGACCCAGTACTTC. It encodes CASSQGGTAGETQYF.

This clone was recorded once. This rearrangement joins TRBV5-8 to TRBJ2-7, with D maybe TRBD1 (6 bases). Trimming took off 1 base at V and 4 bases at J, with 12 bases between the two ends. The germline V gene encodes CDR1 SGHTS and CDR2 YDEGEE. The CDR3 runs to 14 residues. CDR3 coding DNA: TGTGCCAGCAGCTTGCCAGGGGAAGTTTACGAGCAGTACTTC. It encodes CASSLPGEVYEQYF.

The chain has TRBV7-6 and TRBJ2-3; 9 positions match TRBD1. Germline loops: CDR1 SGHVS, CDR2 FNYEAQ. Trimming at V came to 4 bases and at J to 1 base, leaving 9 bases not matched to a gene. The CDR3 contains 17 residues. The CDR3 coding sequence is TGTGCCAGCAGCTACAGGGGGCGCGAAAAGGGCACAGATACGCAGTATTTT. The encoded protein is CASSYRGREKGTDTQYF.

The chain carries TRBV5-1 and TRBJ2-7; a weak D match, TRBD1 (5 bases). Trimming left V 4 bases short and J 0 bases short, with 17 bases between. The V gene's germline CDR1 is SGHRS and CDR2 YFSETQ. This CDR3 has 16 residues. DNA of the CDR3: TGCGCCAGCAGCCTAAAGCTGCAGGGTAGCTCCTACGAGCAGTACTTC. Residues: CASSLKLQGSSYEQYF.

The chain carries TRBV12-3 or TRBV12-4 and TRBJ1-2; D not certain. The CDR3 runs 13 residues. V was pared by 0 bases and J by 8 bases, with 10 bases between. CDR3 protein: CASSLAVLRGYTF. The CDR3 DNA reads TGTGCCAGCAGTTTAGCGGTGCTACGAGGCTACACCTTC.

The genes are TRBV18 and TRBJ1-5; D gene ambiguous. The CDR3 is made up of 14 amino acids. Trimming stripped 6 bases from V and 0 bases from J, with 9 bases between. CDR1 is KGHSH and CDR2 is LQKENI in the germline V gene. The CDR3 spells CASSLRYSNQPQHF. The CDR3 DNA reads TGTGCCAGCTCCCTTAGATATAGCAATCAGCCCCAGCATTTT.

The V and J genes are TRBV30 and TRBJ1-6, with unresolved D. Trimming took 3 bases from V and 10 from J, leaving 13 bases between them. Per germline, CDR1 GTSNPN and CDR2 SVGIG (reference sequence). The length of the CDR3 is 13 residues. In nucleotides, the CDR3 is TGTGCCTGGAGCGAAGGAGGGTACTCACCCCTCCACTTT. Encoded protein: CAWSEGGYSPLHF.

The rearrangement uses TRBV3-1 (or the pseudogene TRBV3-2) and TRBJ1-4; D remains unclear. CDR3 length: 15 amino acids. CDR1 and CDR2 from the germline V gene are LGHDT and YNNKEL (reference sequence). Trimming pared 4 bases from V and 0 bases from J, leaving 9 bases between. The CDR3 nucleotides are TGTGCCAGCAGCCGAACGACTGCAACTAATGAAAAACTGTTTTTT. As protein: CASSRTTATNEKLFF.

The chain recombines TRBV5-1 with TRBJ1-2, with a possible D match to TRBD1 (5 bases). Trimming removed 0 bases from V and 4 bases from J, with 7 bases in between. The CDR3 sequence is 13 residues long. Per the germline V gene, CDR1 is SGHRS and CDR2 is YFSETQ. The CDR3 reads CASSLGQIYGYTF. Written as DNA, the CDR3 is TGCGCCAGCAGCTTGGGACAGATCTATGGCTACACCTTC.

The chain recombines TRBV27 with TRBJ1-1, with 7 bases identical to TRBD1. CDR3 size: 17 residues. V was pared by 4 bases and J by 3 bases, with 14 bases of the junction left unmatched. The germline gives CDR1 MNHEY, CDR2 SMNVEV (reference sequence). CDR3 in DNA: TGTGCCAGCAGTTCCGGGACAGACACAAGACGGGACACTGAAGCTTTCTTT. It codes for CASSSGTDTRRDTEAFF.

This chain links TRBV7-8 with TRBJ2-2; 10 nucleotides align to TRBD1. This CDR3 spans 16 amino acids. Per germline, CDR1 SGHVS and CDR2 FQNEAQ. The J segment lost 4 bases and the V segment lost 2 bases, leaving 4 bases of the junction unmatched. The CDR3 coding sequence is TGTGCCAGCAGCTTACTGGGACAGGGGCTCACCGGGGAGCTGTTTTTT. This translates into CASSLLGQGLTGELFF.

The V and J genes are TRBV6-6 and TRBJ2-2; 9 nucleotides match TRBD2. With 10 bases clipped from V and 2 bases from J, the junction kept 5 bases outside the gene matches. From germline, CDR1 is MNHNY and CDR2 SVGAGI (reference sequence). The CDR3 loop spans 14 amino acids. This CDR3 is CAINSGGNTGELFF. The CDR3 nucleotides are TGTGCCATTAATAGCGGGGGTAACACCGGGGAGCTGTTTTTT.

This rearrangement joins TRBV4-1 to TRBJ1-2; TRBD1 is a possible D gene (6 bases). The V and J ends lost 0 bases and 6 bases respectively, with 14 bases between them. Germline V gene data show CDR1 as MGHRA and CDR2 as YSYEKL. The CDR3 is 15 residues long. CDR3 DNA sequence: TGCGCCAGCAGCCAAGAGCTTCCTACAGGGCATGGCTACACCTTC. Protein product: CASSQELPTGHGYTF.

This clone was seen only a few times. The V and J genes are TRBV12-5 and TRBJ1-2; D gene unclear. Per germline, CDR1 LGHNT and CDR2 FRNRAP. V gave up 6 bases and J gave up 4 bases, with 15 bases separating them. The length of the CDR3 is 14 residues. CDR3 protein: CASGPGGSRYGYTF. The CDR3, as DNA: TGTGCTAGTGGCCCAGGTGGCTCCCGCTATGGCTACACCTTC. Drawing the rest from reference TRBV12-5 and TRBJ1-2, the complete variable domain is DARVTQTPRHKVTEMGQEVTMRCQPILGHNTVFWYRQTMMQGLELLAYFRNRAPLDDSGMPKDRFSAEMPDATLATLKIQPSEPRDSAVYFCASGPGGSRYGYTFGSGTRLTVV.